One and the same sample provided the 17 T cell receptor beta chains below, sequenced in a study of OX40 agonist ivuxolimab in advanced cancers. Only in-frame clones appear in the TCRdb table, and some are missing; sequencing was by immunoSEQ multiplex PCR. The repertoire holds roughly 50,000 clones, over 70% seen once, with 9.5% to 15% in the top ten. Source: CD4+ or CD8+ T cells sorted from blood, taken in a trial of the OX40 agonist ivuxolimab. The receptors originated from an adult with an advanced solid tumor such as melanoma, head and neck, liver or kidney cancer.

The chain is built from TRBV19 and TRBJ2-3; D remains unclear. V was pared by 3 bases and J by 0 bases, with 4 bases between. Germline CDR1 reads LNHDA; CDR2 reads SQIVND (reference sequence). The CDR3 runs 13 residues. CDR3 sequence (DNA): TGTGCCAGTAGTATGGGTAGCACAGATACGCAGTATTTT. Translated: CASSMGSTDTQYF.

The DNA for the CDR3 is TGTGCCAGCAGCCCCGGGTCGACGCAATACAATGAGCAGTTCTTC. Protein product: CASSPGSTQYNEQFF. The chain combines TRBV7-3 with TRBJ2-1; no reliable D call. Trimming stripped 5 bases from V and 4 bases from J, with 15 bases between. There are 15 residues in the CDR3. Germline assignment: CDR1 SGHTA and CDR2 FQGTGA. Drawing the rest from reference TRBV7-3 and TRBJ2-1, the complete variable domain is GAGVSQTPSNKVTEKGKYVELRCDPISGHTALYWYRQSLGQGPEFLIYFQGTGAADDSGLPNDRFFAVRPEGSVSTLKIQRTERGDSAVYLCASSPGSTQYNEQFFGPGTRLTVL.

This sequence joins TRBV5-1 and TRBJ2-3; D might be TRBD2 (6 bases). The CDR3 is 15 amino acids. Trimming removed 8 bases from V and 6 bases from J, with 22 bases in between. The germline V gene encodes CDR1 SGHRS and CDR2 YFSETQ. The CDR3 coding sequence is TGCGCCAGTAAGCCATTGGGACTGCCGGATGATACGCAGTATTTT. Translation gives CASKPLGLPDDTQYF.

The V call is TRBV4-2, the J call TRBJ2-3; TRBD1 might be the D (5 bases). This CDR3 comprises 17 residues. Between the trimmed V and J ends, which lost 4 bases and 2 bases, there was a span of 19 bases. Germline CDR1 and CDR2: LGHNA and YNFKEQ. CDR3 coding DNA: TGTGCCAGCAGCCGAAGAGTGGGGCTTGGGGTCACAGATACGCAGTATTTT. This codes for CASSRRVGLGVTDTQYF.

J is TRBJ2-3 and V is TRBV29-1; TRBD2 aligns across 8 bases. CDR1 is SQVTM, CDR2 ANQGSEA, per germline. With V trimmed by 3 bases and J by 3 bases, 5 bases remained unmatched. This CDR3 has 14 amino acids. This CDR3 is CSVESGGRTDTQYF. Written as DNA, the CDR3 is TGCAGCGTTGAGAGTGGCGGGAGGACAGATACGCAGTATTTT.

V usage is TRBV7-2 and J usage is TRBJ2-7; D is undetermined. The CDR3 contains 13 residues. Per germline, CDR1 SGHTA and CDR2 FQGNSA. Trimming cost V 5 bases and J 9 bases, with 17 bases left between them. Written as DNA, the CDR3 is TGTGCCAGCAGCAACGGAGACATGTTCGGGCAGTACTTC. It specifies CASSNGDMFGQYF.

This chain uses TRBV10-3 with TRBJ2-1, with D possibly matching TRBD2 (7 bases). The V and J ends lost 5 bases and 1 base respectively, with 18 bases between them. Per germline, CDR1 ENHRY and CDR2 SYGVKD. This CDR3 comprises 17 residues. The CDR3 spells CAISNPKGGTSYNEQFF. CDR3 coding DNA: TGTGCCATCAGTAACCCCAAGGGGGGGACGTCCTACAATGAGCAGTTCTTC.

This chain uses TRBV7-2 with TRBJ2-4; 7 bases agree with TRBD2. After removal of 4 bases from V and 1 base from J, the junction contained 10 bases not matched to a gene. This CDR3 has 17 residues. CDR1 SGHTA and CDR2 FQGNSA come from the germline V gene. The CDR3 DNA reads TGTGCCAGCAGCTATGGGAGGGCTGTGGAGGCCAAAAACATTCAGTACTTC. Its protein is CASSYGRAVEAKNIQYF.

This sequence joins TRBV30 and TRBJ2-1, with 11 bases lining up with TRBD2. The germline gives CDR1 GTSNPN, CDR2 SVGIG (reference sequence). V was pared by 2 bases and J by 5 bases, with 5 bases of the junction left unmatched. The length of the CDR3 is 15 residues. The CDR3 bases are TGTGCCTGGAGTCACCGACTAGCGGGACACAATGAGCAGTTCTTC. Its protein is CAWSHRLAGHNEQFF.

The rearrangement joins TRBV30 to TRBJ2-1, with D perhaps given as TRBD1 or TRBD2 (7 bases each). The germline V gene encodes CDR1 GTSNPN and CDR2 SVGIG (reference sequence). CDR3 length equals 15 residues. Trimming pared 0 bases from V and 6 bases from J, leaving 15 bases between. CDR3 amino acids: CAWSVFPGGANEQFF. The CDR3, as DNA: TGTGCCTGGAGTGTATTCCCAGGGGGGGCCAATGAGCAGTTCTTC.

The gene calls are TRBV30 and TRBJ1-3, with D hard to call. CDR3 length: 14 residues. Germline loops: CDR1 GTSNPN, CDR2 SVGIG (reference sequence). The V end was cut by 1 base, the J end by 2 bases, with 9 bases between. The CDR3 DNA reads TGTGCCTGGAGTGGAGGGTCCGCTGGAAACACCATATATTTT. Translation: CAWSGGSAGNTIYF. Full variable domain (outside the CDR3, taken from reference TRBV30 and TRBJ1-3): SQTIHQWPATLVQPVGSPLSLECTVEGTSNPNLYWYRQAAGRGLQLLFYSVGIGQISSEVPQNLSASRPQDRQFILSSKKLLLSDSGFYLCAWSGGSAGNTIYFGEGSWLTVV.

The V gene is TRBV7-6, the J gene TRBJ1-6, with 9 bases lining up with TRBD1. V lost 5 bases, J lost 5 bases, and 4 bases stayed unmatched. The CDR3 is 15 residues long. Germline values: CDR1 SGHVS, CDR2 FNYEAQ. CDR3 residues: CASSPRTGDNSPLHF. In nucleotides, the CDR3 is TGTGCCAGCAGCCCGAGGACAGGGGATAATTCACCCCTCCACTTT.

The rearrangement uses TRBV5-6 and TRBJ1-5; a possible D gene is TRBD1 (6 bases). This CDR3 contains 14 residues. Trimming stripped 1 base from V and 5 bases from J, with 10 bases between. Germline values: CDR1 SGHDT, CDR2 YYEEEE. CDR3 bases: TGTGCCAGCAGCTTGCGGCAGGGGTATCAGCCCCAGCATTTT. This encodes CASSLRQGYQPQHF.

This chain connects TRBV2 to TRBJ2-5, with 9 bases fitting TRBD2. CDR1 SNHLY and CDR2 FYNNEI come from the germline V gene. This CDR3 spans 17 amino acids. Unmatched junction bases numbered 17, after V lost 7 bases and J lost 5 bases. CDR3 sequence reads: CASKRGGKAGGWETQYF. The CDR3 DNA reads TGTGCCAGCAAGCGGGGCGGAAAAGCGGGAGGCTGGGAGACCCAGTACTTC.

The rearrangement uses TRBV2 and TRBJ2-7; 11 nucleotides agree with TRBD2. Per the germline V gene, CDR1 is SNHLY and CDR2 is FYNNEI. V gave up 6 bases and J gave up 3 bases; unmatched junction bases: 4. CDR3 length: 14 amino acids. CDR3 sequence: CASRDGLAGYEQYF. The DNA for the CDR3 is TGTGCCAGCAGGGACGGACTAGCGGGCTACGAGCAGTACTTC.

The DNA of the CDR3 is TGTGCCAGCTCACTGGACAGCTACGAGCAGTACGTC. It translates to CASSLDSYEQYV. The chain couples TRBV18 to TRBJ2-7, with D possibly being TRBD1 (6 bases). Per the germline V gene, CDR1 is KGHSH and CDR2 is LQKENI. The CDR3 sequence is 12 residues long. Trimming shortened V by 4 bases and J by 3 bases, and 7 bases separated the two germline ends.

The rearrangement links TRBV5-1 to TRBJ1-1, with a possible D match to TRBD1 (6 bases). Trimming took 5 bases from V and 3 from J, leaving 35 bases between them. The CDR3 covers 21 residues. The germline CDR1 and CDR2 sequences are SGHRS and YFSETQ. Here the CDR3 reads CASREGEGRRGRNRRDTEAFF. CDR3 coding DNA: TGCGCCAGCAGAGAGGGGGAGGGTCGACGTGGAAGGAACAGGAGGGACACTGAAGCTTTCTTT. The full variable domain, its missing parts supplied by reference TRBV5-1 and TRBJ1-1, is KAGVTQTPRYLIKTRGQQVTLSCSPISGHRSVSWYQQTPGQGLQFLFEYFSETQRNKGNFPGRFSGRQFSNSRSEMNVSTLELGDSALYLCASREGEGRRGRNRRDTEAFFGQGTRLTVV.